Listed below are T cell receptor beta chains from one sample, sequenced in a study of technical replicates of blood from a few donors. Clones were read by immunoSEQ multiplex PCR, and TCRdb kept only the in-frame ones, dropping some. The data show about 14,000 clones, 70% to 90% seen once. The sequenced sample consisted of PBMCs. The source is a human donor in good health. CDR3s include the opening cysteine and the closing phenylalanine or tryptophan. Fields, in order: clone size, D gene, V gene, J gene, CDR3 protein, CDR3 DNA. A D gene is named only where the DNA matches it firmly. Part of the rows lack a size; the others show once, few, many or a class for expanded clones.

abundance: -; d_gene: TRBD2; v_gene: TRBV30; j_gene: TRBJ2-7; CDR3aa: CAWSGGDGRVTYEQYF; CDR3nt: TGTGCCTGGAGCGGGGGGGACGGGAGAGTCACCTACGAGCAGTACTTC
abundance: -; d_gene: TRBD2; v_gene: TRBV7-2; j_gene: TRBJ2-7; CDR3aa: CASSITSGRPHMEQYF; CDR3nt: TGTGCCAGCAGCATAACTAGCGGGAGGCCCCACATGGAACAGTACTTC
abundance: -; d_gene: TRBD2; v_gene: TRBV6-6; j_gene: TRBJ2-7; CDR3aa: CASSYSTSAYEQYF; CDR3nt: TGTGCCAGCAGTTACTCTACTAGCGCCTACGAGCAGTACTTC
abundance: -; d_gene: -; v_gene: TRBV6-5; j_gene: TRBJ2-3; CDR3aa: CATKTGKSTDTQYF; CDR3nt: TGTGCCACCAAAACGGGGAAGAGCACAGATACGCAGTATTTT
abundance: -; d_gene: TRBD1; v_gene: TRBV15; j_gene: TRBJ2-3; CDR3aa: CATSRGGRGLPDTQYF; CDR3nt: TGTGCCACCAGCAGAGGGGGCAGGGGGCTGCCAGATACGCAGTATTTT
abundance: -; d_gene: TRBD2; v_gene: TRBV7-9; j_gene: TRBJ2-1; CDR3aa: CASRQGLAYYNEQFF; CDR3nt: TGTGCCAGCAGACAGGGACTAGCATATTACAATGAGCAGTTCTTC
abundance: -; d_gene: TRBD1; v_gene: TRBV27; j_gene: TRBJ2-7; CDR3aa: CASSSRDRGSYEQYF; CDR3nt: TGTGCCAGCAGTTCCCGGGACAGGGGCTCCTACGAGCAGTACTTC
abundance: medium-sized; d_gene: -; v_gene: TRBV6-1; j_gene: TRBJ2-5; CDR3aa: CASSEESGFAGLQETQYF; CDR3nt: TGTGCCAGCAGTGAAGAAAGTGGGTTCGCAGGACTACAAGAGACCCAGTACTTC
abundance: -; d_gene: TRBD1; v_gene: TRBV7-9; j_gene: TRBJ2-2; CDR3aa: CASSSLQGANTGELFF; CDR3nt: TGTGCCAGCAGCTCTCTACAGGGGGCGAACACCGGGGAGCTGTTTTTT
abundance: -; d_gene: TRBD2; v_gene: TRBV5-1; j_gene: TRBJ2-1; CDR3aa: CASSPTSGDNEQFF; CDR3nt: TGCGCCAGCAGCCCGACTAGCGGGGACAATGAGCAGTTCTTC
abundance: once; d_gene: -; v_gene: TRBV6-6; j_gene: TRBJ2-7; CDR3aa: CASRRDSLYEQYF; CDR3nt: TGTGCCAGCAGAAGAGACAGCCTCTACGAGCAGTACTTC
abundance: -; d_gene: -; v_gene: TRBV5-5; j_gene: TRBJ2-3; CDR3aa: CASSLLVLSTDTQYF; CDR3nt: TGTGCCAGCAGCCTTCTTGTTCTTAGCACAGATACGCAGTATTTT
abundance: -; d_gene: TRBD2; v_gene: TRBV27; j_gene: TRBJ2-7; CDR3aa: CASSSRTSDGEQYF; CDR3nt: TGTGCCAGCAGTTCGAGGACTAGCGACGGCGAGCAGTACTTC
abundance: -; d_gene: -; v_gene: TRBV11-2; j_gene: TRBJ2-7; CDR3aa: CASSFETGSKTVF; CDR3nt: TGTGCCAGCAGCTTCGAGACAGGCTCAAAGACAGTCTTC
abundance: -; d_gene: TRBD2; v_gene: TRBV7-2; j_gene: TRBJ2-1; CDR3aa: CASSLELAGHNEQFF; CDR3nt: TGTGCCAGCAGCTTAGAACTAGCGGGCCACAATGAGCAGTTCTTC
abundance: -; d_gene: -; v_gene: TRBV7-8; j_gene: TRBJ2-7; CDR3aa: CASRSQVSYEQYF; CDR3nt: TGTGCCAGCAGAAGCCAGGTCTCCTACGAGCAGTACTTC
abundance: -; d_gene: TRBD2; v_gene: TRBV30; j_gene: TRBJ2-1; CDR3aa: CAWSPGLALPGEQFF; CDR3nt: TGTGCCTGGTCTCCGGGACTAGCGCTTCCCGGGGAGCAGTTCTTC
abundance: -; d_gene: -; v_gene: TRBV5-1; j_gene: TRBJ1-5; CDR3aa: CASSLTTDSRPQHF; CDR3nt: TGCGCCAGCAGCTTAACTACGGACAGTCGGCCCCAGCATTTT
abundance: -; d_gene: -; v_gene: TRBV5-1; j_gene: TRBJ2-7; CDR3aa: CASSSLNYEQYF; CDR3nt: TGCGCCAGCAGCTCACTTAACTACGAGCAGTACTTC
abundance: -; d_gene: TRBD2; v_gene: TRBV10-3; j_gene: TRBJ2-1; CDR3aa: CAISEGTSGIYNEQFF; CDR3nt: TGTGCCATCAGTGAGGGGACTAGCGGGATTTACAATGAGCAGTTCTTC
abundance: -; d_gene: TRBD2; v_gene: TRBV7-9; j_gene: TRBJ2-3; CDR3aa: CASSSGRAGADTQYF; CDR3nt: TGTGCCAGCAGCAGCGGGAGGGCCGGTGCAGATACGCAGTATTTT
abundance: -; d_gene: -; v_gene: TRBV7-2; j_gene: TRBJ2-3; CDR3aa: CASSLVLEADTQYF; CDR3nt: TGTGCCAGCAGCTTAGTTCTGGAGGCAGATACGCAGTATTTT
abundance: -; d_gene: -; v_gene: TRBV5-1; j_gene: TRBJ2-7; CDR3aa: CASSWTVSYEQYF; CDR3nt: TGCGCCAGCAGCTGGACAGTCAGCTACGAGCAGTACTTC
abundance: -; d_gene: TRBD2; v_gene: TRBV9; j_gene: TRBJ2-1; CDR3aa: CASRGGGPGPSSYNEQFF; CDR3nt: TGTGCCAGCAGGGGGGGAGGGCCGGGACCCAGCTCCTACAATGAGCAGTTCTTC
abundance: -; d_gene: TRBD2; v_gene: TRBV29-1; j_gene: TRBJ2-1; CDR3aa: CSVAASGGDWLNEQFF; CDR3nt: TGCAGCGTTGCGGCTAGCGGGGGGGACTGGTTAAATGAGCAGTTCTTC
abundance: -; d_gene: -; v_gene: TRBV9; j_gene: TRBJ2-1; CDR3aa: CASSESGPYNEQFF; CDR3nt: TGTGCCAGCAGCGAAAGCGGTCCCTACAATGAGCAGTTCTTC
abundance: -; d_gene: -; v_gene: TRBV21-1; j_gene: TRBJ2-3; CDR3aa: CAIRLAGQPYTQYF; CDR3nt: TGTGCCATTAGACTAGCGGGACAACCATATACGCAGTATTTT
abundance: once; d_gene: -; v_gene: TRBV30; j_gene: TRBJ1-5; CDR3aa: CASIFNQPQHF; CDR3nt: TGTGCCTCTATCTTCAATCAGCCCCAGCATTTT
abundance: -; d_gene: -; v_gene: TRBV10-3; j_gene: TRBJ1-5; CDR3aa: CAISDPPAGIGDQPQHF; CDR3nt: TGTGCCATCAGTGACCCCCCGGCAGGGATCGGCGATCAGCCCCAGCATTTT
abundance: -; d_gene: -; v_gene: TRBV2; j_gene: TRBJ1-2; CDR3aa: CASSEIGTFGGYTF; CDR3nt: TGTGCCAGCAGTGAAATCGGGACATTCGGTGGCTACACCTTC
abundance: -; d_gene: TRBD1; v_gene: TRBV18; j_gene: TRBJ2-5; CDR3aa: CASSAGTGRRETQYF; CDR3nt: TGTGCCAGCTCAGCCGGGACAGGGAGGAGGGAGACCCAGTACTTC
abundance: -; d_gene: -; v_gene: TRBV30; j_gene: TRBJ2-4; CDR3aa: CAWSVSAENIQYF; CDR3nt: TGTGCCTGGAGTGTGTCGGCGGAAAACATTCAGTACTTC
abundance: -; d_gene: -; v_gene: TRBV19; j_gene: TRBJ2-7; CDR3aa: CASRRVGSSYEQYF; CDR3nt: TGTGCCAGTAGACGGGTCGGGTCCTCCTACGAGCAGTACTTC
abundance: -; d_gene: -; v_gene: TRBV11-2; j_gene: TRBJ1-5; CDR3aa: CASSLGSGSTNQPQHF; CDR3nt: TGTGCCAGCAGCCTGGGGAGCGGCAGTACCAATCAGCCCCAGCATTTT
abundance: -; d_gene: -; v_gene: TRBV27; j_gene: TRBJ1-5; CDR3aa: CASSLRYTTGHSNQPQHF; CDR3nt: TGTGCCAGCAGTTTACGATACACCACTGGGCATAGCAATCAGCCCCAGCATTTT
abundance: -; d_gene: TRBD2; v_gene: TRBV6-4; j_gene: TRBJ2-1; CDR3aa: CASSDEAGRNEQFF; CDR3nt: TGTGCCAGCAGTGATGAAGCGGGGCGCAATGAGCAGTTCTTC
abundance: -; d_gene: -; v_gene: TRBV29-1; j_gene: TRBJ1-2; CDR3aa: CSVETRTGGGYTF; CDR3nt: TGCAGCGTTGAAACACGGACCGGGGGTGGCTACACCTTC
abundance: -; d_gene: TRBD1; v_gene: TRBV9; j_gene: TRBJ2-1; CDR3aa: CASSVVGQGVENEQFF; CDR3nt: TGTGCCAGCAGCGTAGTAGGTCAGGGGGTAGAAAATGAGCAGTTCTTC
abundance: -; d_gene: TRBD2; v_gene: TRBV19; j_gene: TRBJ2-2; CDR3aa: CASSILAGEVTGELFF; CDR3nt: TGTGCCAGTAGTATACTAGCGGGAGAGGTCACCGGGGAGCTGTTTTTT
abundance: -; d_gene: TRBD2; v_gene: TRBV7-9; j_gene: TRBJ2-7; CDR3aa: CASSLGTSGAQYF; CDR3nt: TGTGCCAGCAGCTTAGGGACTAGTGGGGCGCAGTACTTC
abundance: -; d_gene: -; v_gene: TRBV6-1; j_gene: TRBJ1-5; CDR3aa: CASISLGVFNQPQHF; CDR3nt: TGTGCCAGCATCAGCCTAGGGGTTTTCAATCAGCCCCAGCATTTT
abundance: -; d_gene: -; v_gene: TRBV19; j_gene: TRBJ2-1; CDR3aa: CASSRDKSKSSYNEQFF; CDR3nt: TGTGCCAGTAGCCGGGACAAGTCAAAAAGCTCCTACAATGAGCAGTTCTTC
abundance: medium-sized; d_gene: TRBD2; v_gene: TRBV5-4; j_gene: TRBJ2-3; CDR3aa: CASSVRLAGGPTDTQYF; CDR3nt: TGTGCCAGCAGCGTGAGACTAGCGGGAGGTCCCACAGATACGCAGTATTTT
abundance: -; d_gene: -; v_gene: TRBV7-3; j_gene: TRBJ2-7; CDR3aa: CASSLSGGISYEQYF; CDR3nt: TGTGCCAGCAGCTTATCAGGGGGGATCTCCTACGAGCAGTACTTC
abundance: -; d_gene: -; v_gene: TRBV5-1; j_gene: TRBJ1-3; CDR3aa: CASSLGYRASGNTIYF; CDR3nt: TGCGCCAGCAGCTTGGGATACAGAGCCTCTGGAAACACCATATATTTT
abundance: few; d_gene: -; v_gene: TRBV10-1; j_gene: TRBJ1-2; CDR3aa: CASSATTQGYGYTF; CDR3nt: TGCGCCAGCAGTGCCACTACTCAGGGGTATGGCTACACCTTC
abundance: -; d_gene: -; v_gene: TRBV7-7; j_gene: TRBJ2-3; CDR3aa: CASSLAGADTQYF; CDR3nt: TGTGCCAGCAGCTTAGCAGGGGCAGATACGCAGTATTTT
abundance: -; d_gene: -; v_gene: TRBV19; j_gene: TRBJ2-5; CDR3aa: CASSILGAETQYF; CDR3nt: TGTGCCAGTAGTATTCTAGGTGCGGAGACCCAGTACTTC
abundance: -; d_gene: -; v_gene: TRBV28; j_gene: TRBJ2-2; CDR3aa: CESGSNTGELFF; CDR3nt: TGCGAGAGCGGATCGAACACCGGGGAGCTGTTTTTT
abundance: -; d_gene: -; v_gene: TRBV5-1; j_gene: TRBJ2-5; CDR3aa: CASSLASNSGETQYF; CDR3nt: TGCGCCAGCAGCTTGGCGTCTAACAGTGGTGAGACCCAGTACTTC
abundance: -; d_gene: -; v_gene: TRBV4-1; j_gene: TRBJ2-7; CDR3aa: CASSQDFFVGQGPYEQYF; CDR3nt: TGCGCCAGCAGCCAAGATTTTTTTGTGGGACAAGGCCCCTACGAGCAGTACTTC
abundance: -; d_gene: TRBD2; v_gene: TRBV7-9; j_gene: TRBJ2-3; CDR3aa: CASSLGTSGRRDTQYF; CDR3nt: TGTGCCAGCAGCTTAGGGACTAGCGGGAGACGAGATACGCAGTATTTT
abundance: -; d_gene: -; v_gene: TRBV2; j_gene: TRBJ2-7; CDR3aa: CASQREGLGEQYF; CDR3nt: TGTGCCAGCCAGAGAGAGGGCCTCGGGGAGCAGTACTTC
abundance: -; d_gene: TRBD1; v_gene: TRBV5-8; j_gene: TRBJ2-7; CDR3aa: CASSPSRTGTYEQYF; CDR3nt: TGTGCCAGCAGCCCGAGTCGGACAGGTACCTACGAGCAGTACTTC
abundance: -; d_gene: TRBD1; v_gene: TRBV2; j_gene: TRBJ2-7; CDR3aa: CASNLQGGQGGYEQYF; CDR3nt: TGTGCCAGCAACCTCCAGGGAGGACAGGGTGGCTACGAGCAGTACTTC